The 20 T cell receptor beta chains presented below share a single source sample, sequenced in a study of regulatory T cells in long-lasting Graves disease. Time point meaning: newly diagnosed GD, antithyroid drugs for less than 3 months. TCR sequences were obtained from RNA taken from PBMCs. Sequencing libraries for TCR beta were prepared with iRepertoire HTBI primers and Arm-PCR of CDR3 regions. Via MiXCR, TCRdb re-called the multiplex PCR reads, giving one row per CDR3 protein. The sample contains 600,000 to 650,000 distinct CDR3 sequences, roughly 16% of which appear only once. Separately, the same data were catalogued under a study of T cells in Graves' hyperthyroidism and ophthalmopathy.

The specimen was peripheral blood mononuclear cells (PBMCs), collected at new diagnosis, from a patient treated with antithyroid drugs. All receptors come from a woman aged 25-40 years with Graves disease.

This clonotype has at least ten counts. CDR3 in DNA: TGTGCCAGCAGGGCCGGACGGGAGAACACTGAAGCTTTCTTT. This encodes CASRAGRENTEAFF. The chain uses TRBV2 and TRBJ1-1; D not certain. The V gene's germline CDR1 is SNHLY and CDR2 FYNNEI. Trimming pared 6 bases from V and 1 base from J, leaving 12 bases between. The CDR3 is 14 amino acids.

This clonotype was detected only a few times. The V call is TRBV9, the J call TRBJ2-5; D tentatively fits TRBD1 or TRBD2 (6 bases each). The germline V and J ends were trimmed by 4 bases and 5 bases, with 18 bases remaining between them. This CDR3 has 15 residues. From germline, CDR1 is SGDLS and CDR2 YYNGEE. In DNA, the CDR3 is TGTGCCAGCAGCTCCAGCTGGGGGGCAAGGGAGACCCAGTACTTC. It yields the protein CASSSSWGARETQYF.

In this sample, this clonotype turned up a few times. J is TRBJ1-1 and V is TRBV18; 10 positions match TRBD1. Unmatched junction bases numbered 13, after V lost 3 bases and J lost 6 bases. Germline V CDR1 and CDR2: KGHSH, LQKENI. There are 17 residues in the CDR3. This chain's CDR3 is CASSPTPGQGPLAEAFF. As DNA, the CDR3 is TGTGCCAGCTCACCTACCCCGGGACAGGGGCCACTTGCTGAAGCTTTCTTT.

This clonotype was found many times. The chain uses TRBV29-1 and TRBJ2-7; D might be TRBD2 (6 bases). The ends were cut back, 5 bases at V and 4 bases at J, with 18 bases in the middle. Germline values: CDR1 SQVTM, CDR2 ANQGSEA. The CDR3 loop spans 14 amino acids. The chain's CDR3 is CSVLGARGRYEQYF. CDR3 nucleotide sequence: TGCAGCGTTTTAGGGGCGCGGGGTCGTTACGAGCAGTACTTC.

In this sample, this clonotype turned up a few times. The genes are TRBV14 and TRBJ2-5; TRBD2 aligns across 7 bases. The CDR3 runs 14 residues. The V gene end was trimmed by 1 base and the J gene end by 4 bases; junction bases not matched to a gene: 3. The germline CDR1 and CDR2 sequences are SGHDN and FVKESK. The chain's CDR3 is CASSQATGGETQYF. As DNA, the CDR3 is TGTGCCAGCAGCCAAGCGACGGGAGGAGAGACCCAGTACTTC.

Ten or more counts support this clonotype. The chain combines TRBV7-3 with TRBJ1-1; TRBD1 is a possible D gene (6 bases). The germline V gene encodes CDR1 SGHTA and CDR2 FQGTGA. V was trimmed by 0 bases and J by 4 bases, leaving 6 bases between them. This CDR3 has 13 amino acids. The CDR3, as DNA: TGTGCCAGCAGCTTAACAGGGGGCACTGAAGCTTTCTTT. Translated, it gives CASSLTGGTEAFF.

This clonotype showed up many times. The CDR3 nucleotides are TGTGCCAGCAGCTCGCAGGCAGCGAATGAGCAGTTCTTC. Translation gives CASSSQAANEQFF. This sequence joins TRBV7-3 and TRBJ2-1; D remains ambiguous. V was clipped by 4 bases and J by 7 bases, with 11 bases between them. The CDR3 length is 13 residues. Germline V CDR1 and CDR2: SGHTA, FQGTGA.

This clonotype was counted at least ten times. The chain has TRBV6-2 or TRBV6-3 and TRBJ2-7, with TRBD2 as a possible D gene (5 bases). V dropped 2 bases and J dropped 7 bases, with 15 bases sitting between them. There are 14 residues in the CDR3. The germline V gene has CDR1 MNHEY and CDR2 SVGEGT. The CDR3 DNA is TGTGCCAGCAGTTACGGACTTCTTGCGGCGGAGCAGTACTTC. Its translation: CASSYGLLAAEQYF.

V usage is TRBV5-1 and J usage is TRBJ2-7; 12 bases fit TRBD2. J gave up 3 bases and V 0 bases, and 13 bases lay outside the gene matches. Germline V gives CDR1 SGHRS, CDR2 YFSETQ. The length of the CDR3 is 19 residues. Written as DNA, the CDR3 is TGCGCCAGCAGCTTGGCATCTAGCGGGAGGGCCCTCATAGGCTACGAGCAGTACTTC. Translation: CASSLASSGRALIGYEQYF.

This clonotype occurred many times. This sequence joins TRBV20-1 and TRBJ1-6, with D perhaps matching TRBD1 (5 bases). Between the trimmed V and J ends, which lost 0 bases and 8 bases, there was a span of 23 bases. Germline V lookup: CDR1 DFQATT, CDR2 SNEGSKA (reference sequence). The CDR3 is made up of 18 amino acids. CDR3 region: CSARDLFGVSTGHSPLHF. The DNA of the CDR3 is TGCAGTGCTAGAGATCTTTTCGGGGTCAGCACAGGTCATTCACCCCTCCACTTT.

The sample holds one count of this clonotype. This may come from a read error, since a much larger clone is one base off. The rearrangement links TRBV15 to TRBJ2-7; D uncertain. Germline CDR1 and CDR2: LNHNV and YYDKDF (reference sequence). Trimming took off 0 bases at V and 2 bases at J, with 11 bases between the two ends. The CDR3 is 15 amino acids. The CDR3 region is CATSREGSSTYEQYF. The CDR3 region has the DNA TGTGCCACCAGCAGAGAGGGCAGTTCTACCTACGAGCAGTACTTC.

This chain uses TRBV19 with TRBJ2-7, with 8 bases identical to TRBD2. V trimming: 1 base; J trimming: 2 bases; junction bases outside the gene matches: 4. This CDR3 region has 15 residues. In germline, CDR1 is LNHDA, CDR2 SQIVND (reference sequence). In DNA, the CDR3 is TGTGCCAGTAGTATAGCCGGGGGGGGCACCTACGAGCAGTACTTC. Residues: CASSIAGGGTYEQYF.

The chain recombines TRBV5-6 with TRBJ2-5; 8 positions agree with TRBD1. J gave up 4 bases and V 4 bases, and 12 bases lay outside the gene matches. Germline V gene lookup returns CDR1 SGHDT and CDR2 YYEEEE. This CDR3 has 16 residues. CDR3: CASSPTGVKQVETQYF. The CDR3 bases are TGTGCCAGCAGCCCGACAGGGGTTAAACAAGTAGAGACCCAGTACTTC.

The table lists this clonotype with a few counts. V is TRBV5-6 and J is TRBJ1-5; TRBD1 aligns across 7 bases. The CDR3 has 16 residues. Germline assignment: CDR1 SGHDT and CDR2 YYEEEE. Trimming cost V 1 base and J 2 bases; bases outside gene matches: 6. The CDR3 protein is CASSLFGTAGNQPQHF. The CDR3 DNA reads TGTGCCAGCAGCTTGTTCGGGACAGCGGGCAATCAGCCCCAGCATTTT.

This clonotype was detected a few times. The chain joins TRBV3-1 to TRBJ2-1; the match to TRBD1 covers 11 bases. The ends lost 0 bases at V and 7 bases at J; junction bases unmatched: 8. CDR1 and CDR2 from the germline V gene are LGHDT and YNNKEL (reference sequence). The CDR3 spans 17 residues. The CDR3 here is CASSQDPRTGGGNEQFF. CDR3 DNA sequence: TGTGCCAGCAGCCAAGATCCCAGGACAGGGGGCGGGAATGAGCAGTTCTTC.

This clonotype was seen ten or more times. The gene calls are TRBV24-1 and TRBJ2-3; 7 nucleotides align to TRBD1. V shed 3 bases, J shed 1 base, and the junction held 12 bases outside the gene matches. CDR1 is KGHDR and CDR2 is SFDVKD in the germline V gene. The CDR3 has 18 amino acids. DNA for the CDR3: TGTGCCACCAGTGATCTAAAAGGGGGCACAGGTGGCACAGATACGCAGTATTTT. It is translated as CATSDLKGGTGGTDTQYF.

The table lists this clonotype with a few counts. The rearrangement joins TRBV30 to TRBJ1-4; D gene unclear. The CDR3 runs to 14 residues. V gave up 7 bases and J gave up 0 bases, with 12 bases separating them. CDR1 and CDR2 (germline): GTSNPN, SVGIG (reference sequence). The CDR3 DNA is TGTGCCTCCTATCAGCAAACAACTAATGAAAAACTGTTTTTT. It yields the protein CASYQQTTNEKLFF.

This clonotype was detected ten times or more. This chain links TRBV19 with TRBJ2-5; D may correspond to TRBD1 or TRBD2 (5 bases each). Trimming removed 5 bases from V and 5 bases from J, with 9 bases in between. This CDR3 region has 12 residues. From germline, CDR1 is LNHDA and CDR2 SQIVND (reference sequence). CDR3 DNA: TGTGCCAGTAGTCGAGGGGTGGAGACCCAGTACTTC. It translates to CASSRGVETQYF. Using reference TRBV19 and TRBJ2-5 for the parts outside the CDR3, the full variable domain is DGGITQSPKYLFRKEGQNVTLSCEQNLNHDAMYWYRQDPGQGLRLIYYSQIVNDFQKGDIAEGYSVSREKKESFPLTVTSAQKNPTAFYLCASSRGVETQYFGPGTRLLVL.

This clonotype was detected ten times or more. The chain has TRBV28 and TRBJ2-3, with D hard to call. The CDR3 spans 15 residues. The germline V and J ends were trimmed by 3 bases and 2 bases, with 12 bases remaining between them. CDR1 is MDHEN and CDR2 is SYDVKM in the germline V gene. The CDR3 protein is CASSFLGSNTDTQYF. The CDR3 DNA is TGTGCCAGCAGTTTTCTAGGGTCGAACACAGATACGCAGTATTTT.

This clonotype was seen ten or more times. The gene calls are TRBV18 and TRBJ1-4, with D hard to call. The CDR3 loop spans 13 amino acids. Germline V gene lookup returns CDR1 KGHSH and CDR2 LQKENI. V lost 3 bases and J 5 bases, leaving 7 bases between the germline ends. DNA of the CDR3: TGTGCCAGCTCACCCGCCTTAAATGAAAAACTGTTTTTT. Translated: CASSPALNEKLFF.